This T cell receptor (beta chain) was sequenced during a study of immune evolution from preneoplasia to lung adenocarcinoma. Note on this clone: Its antigen is not identified.

This CDR3 comprises 14 residues. The V and J ends lost 0 bases and 6 bases respectively, with 11 bases between them. Per the germline V gene, CDR1 is SGHRS and CDR2 is YFSETQ. Libraries were prepared by immunoSEQ multiplex PCR; TCRdb keeps only in-frame clonotypes and omits some of them. Of 4,500 to 5,500 clones in the sample, 78% are singletons; the top ten hold 8.2%. Patients had resection in Japan or China between about 2014 and 2018. Two lung cancer pathologists independently confirmed each histologic diagnosis. Study-wide findings and caveats: Clonality was highest in normal lung, lower in later-stage lesions apparently.

The material sequenced was FFPE adjacent normal lung tissue. The genes are TRBV5-1 and TRBJ2-3; tentatively, D is TRBD2 (5 bases). This TCR came from a donor older than 65 with lung adenocarcinoma. The CDR3 DNA reads as TGCGCCAGCAGCTTGGAACGGGAAGGGGATACGCAGTATTTT. Encoded protein: CASSLEREGDTQYF.